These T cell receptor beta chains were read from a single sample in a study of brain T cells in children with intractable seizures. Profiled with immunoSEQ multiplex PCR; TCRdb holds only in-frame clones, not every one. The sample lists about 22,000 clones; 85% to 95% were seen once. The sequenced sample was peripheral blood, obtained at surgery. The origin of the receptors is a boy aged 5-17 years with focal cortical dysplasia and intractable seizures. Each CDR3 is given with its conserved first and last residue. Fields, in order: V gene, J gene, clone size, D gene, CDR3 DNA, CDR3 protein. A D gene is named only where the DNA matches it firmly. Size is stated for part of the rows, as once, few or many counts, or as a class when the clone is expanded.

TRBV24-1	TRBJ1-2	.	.	TGTGCCACCAGTGATTCCAGACCCAACTATGGCTACACCTTC	CATSDSRPNYGYTF
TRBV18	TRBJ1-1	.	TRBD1	TGTGCCAGCTCACCACGGGACAGGGGCTCGAACACTGAAGCTTTCTTT	CASSPRDRGSNTEAFF
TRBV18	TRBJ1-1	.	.	TGTGCCAGCTCATCAGCCACTGAAGCTTTCTTT	CASSSATEAFF
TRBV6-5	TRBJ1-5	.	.	TGTGCCAGCAGTTACGCCGGCGGGCAGCCCCAGCATTTT	CASSYAGGQPQHF
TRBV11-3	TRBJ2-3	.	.	TGTGCCAGCAGCTTAGGCAGGTCTGGCACAGATACGCAGTATTTT	CASSLGRSGTDTQYF
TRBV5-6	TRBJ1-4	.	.	TGTGCCAGCAGACTCAGGGGATCCCTCGAGGAAAAACTGTTTTTT	CASRLRGSLEEKLFF
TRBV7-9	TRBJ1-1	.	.	TGTGCCAGCAGCTTACTCGAAGCTTTCTTT	CASSLLEAFF
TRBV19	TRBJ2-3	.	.	TGTGCCAGTAGTCCATACCAGCCTCCAGATACGCAGTATTTT	CASSPYQPPDTQYF
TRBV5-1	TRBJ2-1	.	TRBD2	TGCGCCAGCAGGACTAGCGGGACCTACAATGAGCAGTTCTTC	CASRTSGTYNEQFF
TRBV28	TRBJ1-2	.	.	TGTGCCAGCAGTCGAACTAACTATGGCTACACCTTC	CASSRTNYGYTF
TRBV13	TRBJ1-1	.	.	TGTGCCAGCAGCGCGAGACGATCGATGGGCACTGAAGCTTTCTTT	CASSARRSMGTEAFF
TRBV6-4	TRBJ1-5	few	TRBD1	TGTGCCACCAAAACAGGGGATGAGGGGCCCCAGCATTTT	CATKTGDEGPQHF
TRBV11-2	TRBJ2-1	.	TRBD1	TGTGCCAGCAGCCTTGGACAGGGGGATGAGCAGTTCTTC	CASSLGQGDEQFF
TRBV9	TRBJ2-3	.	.	TGTGCCAGCAGCGTAGGACTCGGTCCCACAGATACGCAGTATTTT	CASSVGLGPTDTQYF
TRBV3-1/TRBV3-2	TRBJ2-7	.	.	TGTGCCAGCAGCCTGGGCAGGGGCGACGAGCAGTACTTC	CASSLGRGDEQYF
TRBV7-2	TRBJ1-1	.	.	TGTGCCAGCAGCTTAGTCGGGATGAACACTGAAGCTTTCTTT	CASSLVGMNTEAFF
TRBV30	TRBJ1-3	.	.	TGTGCCTGGAGTGTATACCGGACCACTGGACTTGGAAACACCATATATTTT	CAWSVYRTTGLGNTIYF
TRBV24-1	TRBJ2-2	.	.	TGTGCCACCAGTCGACAGGGAGGCACCGGGGAGCTGTTTTTT	CATSRQGGTGELFF
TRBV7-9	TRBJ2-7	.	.	TGTGCCAGCAGCTTAGCCAGTGTCGGTGGCGGGGAGCAGTACTTC	CASSLASVGGGEQYF
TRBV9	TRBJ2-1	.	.	TGTGCCAGCAGCGACAACATCGATGAGCAGTTCTTC	CASSDNIDEQFF
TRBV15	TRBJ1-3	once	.	TGTGCCACCAGCCCCTCTGGAAACACCATATATTTT	CATSPSGNTIYF
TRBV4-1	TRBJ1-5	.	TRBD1	TGCGCCAGCAGCCAGGGTCAGGGACAGCCAGGCAATCAGCCCCAGCATTTT	CASSQGQGQPGNQPQHF
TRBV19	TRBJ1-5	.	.	TGTGCCAGTAGTCTTTGGTGGAATCAGCCCCAGCATTTT	CASSLWWNQPQHF
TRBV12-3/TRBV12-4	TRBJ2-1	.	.	TGTGCCAGCAGTTTAGGGGGTGTTGAGCAGTTCTTC	CASSLGGVEQFF
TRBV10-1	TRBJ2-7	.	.	TGCGCCAGCAGTGAGTCGAGGCGGCAGGGAGGAGAGCAGTACTTC	CASSESRRQGGEQYF
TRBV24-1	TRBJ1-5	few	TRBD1	TGTGCCACCAGTGATGACGGACAGGGGGTCCTTCAGCCCCAGCATTTT	CATSDDGQGVLQPQHF
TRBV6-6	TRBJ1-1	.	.	TGTGCCAGCAGTTCCAGGGCGATGAACACTGAAGCTTTCTTT	CASSSRAMNTEAFF
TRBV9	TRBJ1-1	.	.	TGTGCCAGCAGCCCCGCGGGGAACACTGAAGCTTTCTTT	CASSPAGNTEAFF
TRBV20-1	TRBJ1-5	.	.	TGCAGTGCTAGTATCCACGACAATCAGCCCCAGCATTTT	CSASIHDNQPQHF
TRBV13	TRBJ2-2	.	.	TGTGCCAGCAGCAGCCGGGACACCGGCGGGGAGCTGTTTTTT	CASSSRDTGGELFF
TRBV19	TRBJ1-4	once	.	TGTGCCAGTAGTATACTCCACGGTCGCACTGAAAAACTGTTTTTT	CASSILHGRTEKLFF
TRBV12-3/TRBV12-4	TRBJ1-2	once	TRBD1	TGTGCCAGCAGCCCAAGGGGGCTTGGCTACACCTTC	CASSPRGLGYTF
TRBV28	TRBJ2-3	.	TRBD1	TGTGCCAGCAGTTTTTCCGGGACAGGGACCACAGATACGCAGTATTTT	CASSFSGTGTTDTQYF
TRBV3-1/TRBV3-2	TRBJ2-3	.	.	TGTGCCAGCAGCCCAGTGGGAGAGGCAGATACGCAGTATTTT	CASSPVGEADTQYF
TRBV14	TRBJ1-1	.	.	TGTGCCAGCAGCCTGACGGAGGGTCGGACTGAAGCTTTCTTT	CASSLTEGRTEAFF
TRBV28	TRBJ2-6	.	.	TGTGCCAGCAGTTTACACAGCCCCCACTCTGGGGCCAACGTCCTGACTTTC	CASSLHSPHSGANVLTF
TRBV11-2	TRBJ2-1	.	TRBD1	TGTGCCAGCAGCCCCGTCCCCACAGGGGGTTTTTCCAATGAGCAGTTCTTC	CASSPVPTGGFSNEQFF
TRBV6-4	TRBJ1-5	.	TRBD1	TGTGCCAGTTCCCCCGGGACAGACGGCAATCAGCCCCAGCATTTT	CASSPGTDGNQPQHF
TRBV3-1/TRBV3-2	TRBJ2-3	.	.	TGTGCCAGCAGCCCCCAGGAGCGGCCCACAGATACGCAGTATTTT	CASSPQERPTDTQYF
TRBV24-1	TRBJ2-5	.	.	TGTGCCACCAGTGATTACACTAGAGGAGAGACCCAGTACTTC	CATSDYTRGETQYF
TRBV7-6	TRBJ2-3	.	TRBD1	TGTGCCAGCAGCCCTTGGCTAGGGACAGGGACAGATACGCAGTATTTT	CASSPWLGTGTDTQYF
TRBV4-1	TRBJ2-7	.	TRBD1	TGCGCCAGCAGCCAGGGCGGACAGGGGGCCTACGAGCAGTACTTC	CASSQGGQGAYEQYF
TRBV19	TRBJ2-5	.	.	TGTGCCAGTAGTCCTACTGGGCATGCAGAGACCCAGTACTTC	CASSPTGHAETQYF
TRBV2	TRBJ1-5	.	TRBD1	TGTGCCAGCAGCCGGGACAGGGGGCAGGGTCAGCCCCAGCATTTT	CASSRDRGQGQPQHF
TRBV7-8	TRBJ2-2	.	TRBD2	TGTGCCAGCAGCTCGTGGAGTAGCGGGAGGCGGTGGGAGCTGTTTTTT	CASSSWSSGRRWELFF